This TCR beta chain originates from a study of blood T cells in healthy people across ages. Study details: Template switching recovered approximately one barcoded beta molecule for every two T cells.

A second 7 to 11 cycle PCR used barcoded and J-beta primers. TCRdb called the 5' RACE reads again in MiXCR, with one record for every CDR3 protein. The top ten clones hold 10% to 15% of a sample with approximately 810,000 distinct CDR3 sequences, 35% to 40% of them seen once. CDR3 length: 18 residues. The junction had 17 bases not matched to a gene; V was cut back by 8 bases and J by 3 bases. In germline, CDR1 is MDHEN, CDR2 SYDVKM. The sample providers were healthy Caucasian people from Russia, aged about 6 to 95. Around 10 milliliters was the volume of peripheral blood drawn from each donor. This chain connects TRBV28 to TRBJ1-5, with 9 bases lining up with TRBD1. The sequence came from a man aged 18 to 29 in good health. The sample was blood. The CDR3 bases are TGTGCCAGCCGATCTGAAACGGGACAGGGAGGACCCAATCAGCCCCAGCATTTT. Its translation is CASRSETGQGGPNQPQHF.